The clone carrying this T cell receptor (beta chain) ranks as medium-sized. The antigen is unknown. Busulfan-fludarabine conditioning, marrow transplant, and cyclophosphamide on days +3 and +4 were administered. V dropped 3 bases and J dropped 3; count of bases not matched to a gene: 7. Germline V gives CDR1 LNHNV, CDR2 YYDKDF (reference sequence). The CDR3 spans 17 residues. Clones were read by immunoSEQ multiplex PCR, and TCRdb kept only the in-frame ones, dropping some. The table lists a few thousand clones, with no singletons. This specimen comes from a study of T cells after posttransplantation cyclophosphamide. Points from the study as a whole: Skin or GI-infiltrating T cells shared few TRB sequences with blood.

This chain joins TRBV15 and TRBJ2-6, with 8 bases that match TRBD1. The receptor comes from a male patient aged 55 to 69 who received an allogeneic stem cell transplant from a related donor and was CMV-positive. The T cells may come from the graft donor. Sequenced here: PBMCs, sampled after allogeneic stem cell transplant with posttransplant cyclophosphamide. CDR3 DNA: TGTGCCACCAGCAGCGACAGGGGAGGAATTGGGGCCAACGTCCTGACTTTC. It yields the protein CATSSDRGGIGANVLTF.